The clone carrying this TCR beta chain was counted many times. Its antigen is unknown. This record belongs to a study of breast tumors, draining lymph nodes, adjacent tissues. Study-wide results and caveats: Compared with basal-like, luminal-like tumors shared significantly more repertoire with nontumor tissue. Data fit most tumor T cells coming from lymph node, expanding in tumor.

Axillary draining lymph nodes of breast cancer patients supplied the node samples. TCRdb re-called the multiplex PCR reads through MiXCR, storing one row per CDR3 protein. The sample consists of 130,000 or so distinct CDR3 sequences, about 33% of them appearing once. The receptor comes from a female donor with breast cancer. Some clones in this sample may be carry-over from other donors' samples. The sequenced sample was axillary lymph node tissue.

The CDR3 spells CASRTSGSNFYNEQFF. The CDR3 bases are TGTGCCAGCCGGACTAGCGGGAGCAATTTCTACAATGAGCAGTTCTTC. The chain is built from TRBV5-6 and TRBJ2-1, with 13 bases identical to TRBD2. Germline V gene sequence: CDR1 SGHDT, CDR2 YYEEEE. The junction had 7 bases not matched to a gene; V was cut back by 7 bases and J by 3 bases. CDR3 length: 16 residues.